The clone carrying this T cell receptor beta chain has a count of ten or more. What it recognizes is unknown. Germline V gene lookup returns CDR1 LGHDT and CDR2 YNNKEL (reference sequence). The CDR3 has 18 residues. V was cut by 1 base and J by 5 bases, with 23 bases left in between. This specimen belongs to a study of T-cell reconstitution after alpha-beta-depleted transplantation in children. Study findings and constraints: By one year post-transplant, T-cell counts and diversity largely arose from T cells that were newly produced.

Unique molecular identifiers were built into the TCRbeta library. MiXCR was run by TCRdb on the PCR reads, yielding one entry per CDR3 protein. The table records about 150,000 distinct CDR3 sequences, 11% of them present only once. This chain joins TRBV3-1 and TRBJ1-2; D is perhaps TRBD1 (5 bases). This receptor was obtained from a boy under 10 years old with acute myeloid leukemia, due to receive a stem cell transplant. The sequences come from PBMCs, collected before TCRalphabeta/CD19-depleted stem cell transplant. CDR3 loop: CASSQVAQISSGGYGYTF. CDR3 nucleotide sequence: TGTGCCAGCAGCCAAGTAGCCCAAATATCTTCTGGGGGTTATGGCTACACCTTC.